This T cell receptor beta chain comes out of a study of CD8 T cells in Susac syndrome. Random hexamers were used to reverse transcribe the RNA input (roughly 0.5 to 1 ug). TCRdb re-analysed the immunoSEQ multiplex PCR reads in MiXCR, keeping a single row per CDR3 protein. In the table there are roughly 150,000 distinct CDR3 sequences, approximately 95% of which are singletons. The source is a human donor with Susac syndrome. The source material was CD8+ T cells from PBMCs.

The CDR3 loop is CASSLWLADTDTQYF. CDR3 DNA sequence: TGCGCCAGCAGCTTGTGGCTAGCGGACACAGATACGCAGTATTTT. The J gene is TRBJ2-3, the V gene TRBV5-1, with 7 bases fitting TRBD2. The germline gives CDR1 SGHRS, CDR2 YFSETQ. The CDR3 runs 15 residues. Trimming cost V 1 base and J 2 bases; bases outside gene matches: 4.